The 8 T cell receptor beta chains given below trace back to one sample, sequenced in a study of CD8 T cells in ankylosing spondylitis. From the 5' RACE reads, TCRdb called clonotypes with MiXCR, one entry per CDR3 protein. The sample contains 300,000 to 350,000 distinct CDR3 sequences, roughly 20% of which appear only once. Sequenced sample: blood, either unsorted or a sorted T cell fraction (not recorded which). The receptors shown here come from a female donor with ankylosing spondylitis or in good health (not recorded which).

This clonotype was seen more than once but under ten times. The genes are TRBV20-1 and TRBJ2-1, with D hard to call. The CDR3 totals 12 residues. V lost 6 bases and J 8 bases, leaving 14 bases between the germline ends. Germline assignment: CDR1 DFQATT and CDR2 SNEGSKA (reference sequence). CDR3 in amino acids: CSAPGLIDEQFF. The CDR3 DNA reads TGCAGTGCCCCGGGCCTTATCGATGAGCAGTTCTTC.

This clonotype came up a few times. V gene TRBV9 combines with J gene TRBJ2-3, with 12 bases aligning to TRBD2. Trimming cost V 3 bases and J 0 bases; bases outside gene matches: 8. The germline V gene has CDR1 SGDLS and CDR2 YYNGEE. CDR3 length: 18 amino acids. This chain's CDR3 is CASSGTGTSGLSTDTQYF. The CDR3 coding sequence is TGTGCCAGCAGCGGAACCGGGACTAGCGGGCTGAGCACAGATACGCAGTATTTT.

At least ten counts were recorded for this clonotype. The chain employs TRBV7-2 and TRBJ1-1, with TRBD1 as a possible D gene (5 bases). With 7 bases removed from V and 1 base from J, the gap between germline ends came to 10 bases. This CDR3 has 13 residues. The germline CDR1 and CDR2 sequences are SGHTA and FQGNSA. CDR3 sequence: CASTGRRNTEAFF. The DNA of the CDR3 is TGTGCCAGCACGGGACGAAGGAACACTGAAGCTTTCTTT.

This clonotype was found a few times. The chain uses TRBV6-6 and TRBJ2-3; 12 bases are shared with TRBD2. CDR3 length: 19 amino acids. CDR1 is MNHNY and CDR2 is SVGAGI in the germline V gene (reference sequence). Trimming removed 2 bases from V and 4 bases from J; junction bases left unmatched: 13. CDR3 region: CASSYGLAGGPTSADTQYF. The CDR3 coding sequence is TGTGCCAGCAGTTACGGGCTAGCGGGAGGGCCAACAAGTGCAGATACGCAGTATTTT.

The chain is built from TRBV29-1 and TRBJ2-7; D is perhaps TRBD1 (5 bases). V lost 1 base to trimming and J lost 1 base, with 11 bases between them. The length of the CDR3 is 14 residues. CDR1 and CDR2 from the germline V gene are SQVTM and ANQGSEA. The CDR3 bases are TGCAGCGTTGAAGGGGGCGACGGGTCCTACGAGCAGTACTTC. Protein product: CSVEGGDGSYEQYF.

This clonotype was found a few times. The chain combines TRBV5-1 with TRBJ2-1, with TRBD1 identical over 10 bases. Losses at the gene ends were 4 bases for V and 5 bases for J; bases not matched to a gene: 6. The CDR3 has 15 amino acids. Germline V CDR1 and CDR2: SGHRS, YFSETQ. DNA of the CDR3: TGCGCCAGCAGCCTCCCCGGGACAGGGGACAATGAGCAGTTCTTC. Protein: CASSLPGTGDNEQFF. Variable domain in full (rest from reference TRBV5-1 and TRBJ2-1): KAGVTQTPRYLIKTRGQQVTLSCSPISGHRSVSWYQQTPGQGLQFLFEYFSETQRNKGNFPGRFSGRQFSNSRSEMNVSTLELGDSALYLCASSLPGTGDNEQFFGPGTRLTVL.

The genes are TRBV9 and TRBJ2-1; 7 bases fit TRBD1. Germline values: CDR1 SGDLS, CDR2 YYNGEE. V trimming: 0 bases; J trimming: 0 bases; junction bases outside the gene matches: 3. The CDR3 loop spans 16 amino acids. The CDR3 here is CASSVEGGFSYNEQFF. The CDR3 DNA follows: TGTGCCAGCAGCGTAGAAGGGGGCTTCTCCTACAATGAGCAGTTCTTC.

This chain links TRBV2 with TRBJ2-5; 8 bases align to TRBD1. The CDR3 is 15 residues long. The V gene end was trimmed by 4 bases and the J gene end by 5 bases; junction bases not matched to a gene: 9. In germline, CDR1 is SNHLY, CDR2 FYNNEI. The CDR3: CASSVDRALKETQYF. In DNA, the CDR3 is TGTGCCAGCAGTGTGGACAGGGCACTTAAGGAGACCCAGTACTTC. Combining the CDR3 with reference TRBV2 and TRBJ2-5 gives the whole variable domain EPEVTQTPSHQVTQMGQEVILRCVPISNHLYFYWYRQILGQKVEFLVSFYNNEISEKSEIFDDQFSVERPDGSNFTLKIRSTKLEDSAMYFCASSVDRALKETQYFGPGTRLLVL.